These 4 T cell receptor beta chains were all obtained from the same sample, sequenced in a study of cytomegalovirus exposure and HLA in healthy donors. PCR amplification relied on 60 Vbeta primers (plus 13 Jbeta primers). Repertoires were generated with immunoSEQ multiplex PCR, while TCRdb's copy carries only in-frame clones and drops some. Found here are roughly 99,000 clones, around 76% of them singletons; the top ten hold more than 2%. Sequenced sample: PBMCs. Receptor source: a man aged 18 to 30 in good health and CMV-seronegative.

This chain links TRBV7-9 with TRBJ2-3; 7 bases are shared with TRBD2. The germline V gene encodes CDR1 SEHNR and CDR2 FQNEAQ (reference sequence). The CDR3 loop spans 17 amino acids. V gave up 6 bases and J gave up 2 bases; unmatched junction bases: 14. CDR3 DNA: TGTGCCAGCAGGCCCCCCGTGGCGGGGGAGCACACAGATACGCAGTATTTT. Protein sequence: CASRPPVAGEHTDTQYF. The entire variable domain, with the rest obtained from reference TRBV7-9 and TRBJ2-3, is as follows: DTGVSQNPRHKITKRGQNVTFRCDPISEHNRLYWYRQTLGQGPEFLTYFQNEAQLEKSRLLSDRFSAERPKGSFSTLEIQRTEQGDSAMYLCASRPPVAGEHTDTQYFGPGTRLTVL.

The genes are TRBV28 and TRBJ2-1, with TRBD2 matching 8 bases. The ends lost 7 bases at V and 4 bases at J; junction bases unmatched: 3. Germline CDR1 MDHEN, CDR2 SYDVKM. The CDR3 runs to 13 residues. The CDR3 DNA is TGTGCCAGCAAGGGACTAGGGTACAATGAGCAGTTCTTC. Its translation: CASKGLGYNEQFF.

CDR3 region: CASRNPTGGNSPLHF. In DNA form, the CDR3 reads TGTGCCAGCAGGAATCCAACAGGGGGAAATTCACCCCTCCACTTT. This chain uses TRBV6-5 with TRBJ1-6, with 8 bases fitting TRBD1. The germline V gene has CDR1 MNHEY and CDR2 SVGAGI. The CDR3 has 15 residues. Unmatched junction bases numbered 8, after V lost 6 bases and J lost 7 bases.

CDR3 nucleotides: TGTGCCAGCACTCAGGACATAAAGAACACTGAAGCTTTCTTT. Translation: CASTQDIKNTEAFF. The rearrangement uses TRBV6-6 and TRBJ1-1; tentatively, D is TRBD1 (5 bases). V gave up 7 bases and J gave up 1 base, with 13 bases separating them. CDR3 length: 14 residues. CDR1 and CDR2 from the germline V gene are MNHNY and SVGAGI (reference sequence).